A selection of T cell receptor beta chains follows, all from one sample in a study of T cells in Graves' hyperthyroidism and ophthalmopathy. MiXCR was run by TCRdb on the multiplex PCR reads, yielding one entry per CDR3 protein. Seen here are 500,000 to 600,000 distinct CDR3 sequences, more than 45% observed once, and the top ten hold about 20%. The specimen was peripheral blood or thyroid tissue (not recorded which). These receptors were collected from an adult woman with Graves' disease, either hyperthyroidism or ophthalmopathy (not recorded which). Each CDR3 is given with its conserved first and last residue.

j_call	v_call	cdr3_aa
TRBJ1-5	TRBV28	CASSLAGNKAGDQPQHF
TRBJ2-6	TRBV20-1	CSARGTGAGSGANVLTF
TRBJ1-1	TRBV27	CAIGQGYTEAFF
TRBJ1-5	TRBV20-1	CSAPGRGNQPQHF
TRBJ1-5	TRBV12-3/TRBV12-4	CASSLRDWQPQHF
TRBJ1-2	TRBV9	CASSGGQGLGYGYTF
TRBJ2-7	TRBV6-5	CASSLKPSPVYEQYF
TRBJ2-7	TRBV7-2	CASRSRGGEGYEQYF
TRBJ2-5	TRBV24-1	CATSRPEGRTETQYF
TRBJ2-7	TRBV7-3	CASSITPTDEQYF
TRBJ1-1	TRBV2	CASNRGLNTEAFF
TRBJ1-1	TRBV10-3	CAISPVRPDDAFF
TRBJ2-6	TRBV19	CASSTGQGISSNTEAF
TRBJ1-5	TRBV24-1	CATSDSGDTLPQHF
TRBJ2-7	TRBV6-6	CASSLTGLGEQYF
TRBJ1-6	TRBV10-2	CASRETGDNSPLHF
TRBJ1-1	TRBV10-3	CAISGTGQGNTEAFF
TRBJ1-4	TRBV2	CASRKDRGNEKLFF
TRBJ1-2	TRBV12-3/TRBV12-4	CASSTDSGYTF
TRBJ1-2	TRBV19	CASKSTGGYGYTF
TRBJ2-3	TRBV29-1	CSVRHWDTQYF
TRBJ1-2	TRBV7-2	CASRLSGNYGYTF
TRBJ1-1	TRBV29-1	CSSLPGQGGTEAFF
TRBJ1-1	TRBV19	CASSISGANTEAFF
TRBJ2-3	TRBV14	CASSQERTSGKTDTQYF
TRBJ2-7	TRBV7-9	CASSSAPRESSYEQYF
TRBJ2-2	TRBV7-3	CASSEGAGDSTGELFF
TRBJ2-2	TRBV2	CASSEVDTGELFF
TRBJ2-7	TRBV2	CASSVHRGPYEQYF
TRBJ2-7	TRBV20-1	CSAIAGDSYEQYF
TRBJ1-2	TRBV7-3	CASSTQGGSNYGYTF
TRBJ1-5	TRBV2	CASSYGGSNSNQPQHF
TRBJ2-7	TRBV2	CASSEALAGGNEQYF
TRBJ2-2	TRBV7-2	CASSPRTWRANTGELFF
TRBJ2-2	TRBV29-1	CSVLRQTGELFF
TRBJ1-6	TRBV11-2	CASSMGQPNSPLHF
TRBJ1-1	TRBV7-9	CASSFGGVGTEAFF
TRBJ2-6	TRBV20-1	CSATVRSGANVLTF